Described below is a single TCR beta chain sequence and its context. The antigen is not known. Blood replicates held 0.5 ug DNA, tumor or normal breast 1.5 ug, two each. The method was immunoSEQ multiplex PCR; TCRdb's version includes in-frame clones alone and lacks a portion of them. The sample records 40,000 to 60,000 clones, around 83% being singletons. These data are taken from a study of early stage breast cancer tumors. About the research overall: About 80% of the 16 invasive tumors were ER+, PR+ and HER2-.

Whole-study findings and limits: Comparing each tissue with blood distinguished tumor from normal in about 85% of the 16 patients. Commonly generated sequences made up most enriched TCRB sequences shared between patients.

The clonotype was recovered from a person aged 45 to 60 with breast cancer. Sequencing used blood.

Written as DNA, the CDR3 is TGTGCCAGCACCCTAGGGGGCAATGAGCAGTTCTTC. Protein sequence: CASTLGGNEQFF. The V call is TRBV7-6, the J call TRBJ2-1; perhaps TRBD1 as D (6 bases). The CDR3 is 12 residues long. V shed 7 bases and J shed 6 bases, with 10 bases lying between them. In germline, CDR1 is SGHVS, CDR2 FNYEAQ.